This T cell receptor (beta chain) derives from a study of cytotoxic CD8 clonotypes in ibrutinib-treated CLL. Points from the study as a whole: The study sampled sustained-remission and progressing patients at different times.

In the case of this clone: Antigen specificity is unknown.

CDR1 is MDHEN and CDR2 is SYDVKM in the germline V gene. V trimming: 6 bases; J trimming: 1 base; junction bases outside the gene matches: 8. This CDR3 region has 15 residues. TCRdb's copy holds only in-frame clones and misses some; the assay was immunoSEQ multiplex PCR. The table includes hundreds of thousands of clones, 70% detected once. The source of this sequence is a human donor with chronic lymphocytic leukemia. The chain links TRBV28 to TRBJ2-7; TRBD1 aligns across 8 bases. The source was PBMCs, collected after 24 months of ibrutinib treatment. CDR3 bases: TGTGCCAGCAGCCCGGGACAGGAGACGTCCTACGAGCAGTACTTC. Protein sequence: CASSPGQETSYEQYF.